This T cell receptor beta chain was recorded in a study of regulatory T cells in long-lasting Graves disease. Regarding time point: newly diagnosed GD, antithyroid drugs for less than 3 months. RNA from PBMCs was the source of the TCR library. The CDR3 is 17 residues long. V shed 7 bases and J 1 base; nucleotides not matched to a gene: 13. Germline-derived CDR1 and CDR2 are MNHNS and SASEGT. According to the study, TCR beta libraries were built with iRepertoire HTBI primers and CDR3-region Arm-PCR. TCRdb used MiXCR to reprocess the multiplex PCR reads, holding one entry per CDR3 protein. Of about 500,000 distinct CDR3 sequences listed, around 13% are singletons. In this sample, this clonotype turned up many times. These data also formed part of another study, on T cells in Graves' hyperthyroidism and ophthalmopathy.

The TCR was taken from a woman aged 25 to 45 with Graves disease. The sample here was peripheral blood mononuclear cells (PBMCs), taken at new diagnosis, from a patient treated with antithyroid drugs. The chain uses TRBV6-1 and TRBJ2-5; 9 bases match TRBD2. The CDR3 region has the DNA TGTGCCAGCACTCCCTACTGGCGGCGGGAGGGCCAAGAGACCCAGTACTTC. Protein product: CASTPYWRREGQETQYF.